This T cell receptor (beta chain) is drawn from a study of a mutant IDH1 vaccine in newly diagnosed glioma. Regarding the study as a whole: Pseudoprogression appears to have had no connection to changes in top peripheral T cell clonotypes.

The time point was: week 11, during vaccination. The study gave 300 ug of mutant IDH1 20-mer peptide per vaccine dose, with topical imiquimod. CDR1 is LNHDA and CDR2 is SQIVND in the germline V gene (reference sequence). The V and J ends lost 4 bases and 5 bases, in that order; junction bases with no gene match: 4. This CDR3 contains 14 residues. A note on this clone: Its antigen is unidentified.

The method was immunoSEQ multiplex PCR; TCRdb's version includes in-frame clones alone and lacks a portion of them. Among 120,000 or so clones listed, roughly 78% were seen once. The sample here was PBMCs, taken from a glioma patient whose treatment included an IDH1 peptide vaccine. The TCR originated in a man aged 35-49 years with glioma. The chain links TRBV19 to TRBJ2-3; TRBD2 aligns across 9 bases. This chain's CDR3 is CASSSGGAGDTQYF. CDR3 DNA sequence: TGTGCCAGTAGTAGCGGGGGGGCTGGAGATACGCAGTATTTT.